This TCR beta chain appears in the sequencing data of a study of T cell responses to AZD1222 COVID-19 vaccine. This table comes from immunoSEQ multiplex PCR, and its TCRdb copy is limited to in-frame clones, with some not included. The table includes roughly 190,000 clones, 85% to 95% detected once. With 0 bases clipped from V and 3 bases from J, the junction kept 1 base outside the gene matches. There are 15 residues in the CDR3. CDR1 and CDR2 from the germline V gene are MGHDK and SYGVNS. Sequenced material: peripheral blood, taken on day 0 of AZD1222 vaccination. The V gene is TRBV25-1, the J gene TRBJ1-4, with 7 bases matching TRBD1. The receptor was isolated from an adult in good health. Written as DNA, the CDR3 is TGTGCCAGCAGTGAATATGGACAGGCTAATGAAAAACTGTTTTTT. Residues: CASSEYGQANEKLFF.